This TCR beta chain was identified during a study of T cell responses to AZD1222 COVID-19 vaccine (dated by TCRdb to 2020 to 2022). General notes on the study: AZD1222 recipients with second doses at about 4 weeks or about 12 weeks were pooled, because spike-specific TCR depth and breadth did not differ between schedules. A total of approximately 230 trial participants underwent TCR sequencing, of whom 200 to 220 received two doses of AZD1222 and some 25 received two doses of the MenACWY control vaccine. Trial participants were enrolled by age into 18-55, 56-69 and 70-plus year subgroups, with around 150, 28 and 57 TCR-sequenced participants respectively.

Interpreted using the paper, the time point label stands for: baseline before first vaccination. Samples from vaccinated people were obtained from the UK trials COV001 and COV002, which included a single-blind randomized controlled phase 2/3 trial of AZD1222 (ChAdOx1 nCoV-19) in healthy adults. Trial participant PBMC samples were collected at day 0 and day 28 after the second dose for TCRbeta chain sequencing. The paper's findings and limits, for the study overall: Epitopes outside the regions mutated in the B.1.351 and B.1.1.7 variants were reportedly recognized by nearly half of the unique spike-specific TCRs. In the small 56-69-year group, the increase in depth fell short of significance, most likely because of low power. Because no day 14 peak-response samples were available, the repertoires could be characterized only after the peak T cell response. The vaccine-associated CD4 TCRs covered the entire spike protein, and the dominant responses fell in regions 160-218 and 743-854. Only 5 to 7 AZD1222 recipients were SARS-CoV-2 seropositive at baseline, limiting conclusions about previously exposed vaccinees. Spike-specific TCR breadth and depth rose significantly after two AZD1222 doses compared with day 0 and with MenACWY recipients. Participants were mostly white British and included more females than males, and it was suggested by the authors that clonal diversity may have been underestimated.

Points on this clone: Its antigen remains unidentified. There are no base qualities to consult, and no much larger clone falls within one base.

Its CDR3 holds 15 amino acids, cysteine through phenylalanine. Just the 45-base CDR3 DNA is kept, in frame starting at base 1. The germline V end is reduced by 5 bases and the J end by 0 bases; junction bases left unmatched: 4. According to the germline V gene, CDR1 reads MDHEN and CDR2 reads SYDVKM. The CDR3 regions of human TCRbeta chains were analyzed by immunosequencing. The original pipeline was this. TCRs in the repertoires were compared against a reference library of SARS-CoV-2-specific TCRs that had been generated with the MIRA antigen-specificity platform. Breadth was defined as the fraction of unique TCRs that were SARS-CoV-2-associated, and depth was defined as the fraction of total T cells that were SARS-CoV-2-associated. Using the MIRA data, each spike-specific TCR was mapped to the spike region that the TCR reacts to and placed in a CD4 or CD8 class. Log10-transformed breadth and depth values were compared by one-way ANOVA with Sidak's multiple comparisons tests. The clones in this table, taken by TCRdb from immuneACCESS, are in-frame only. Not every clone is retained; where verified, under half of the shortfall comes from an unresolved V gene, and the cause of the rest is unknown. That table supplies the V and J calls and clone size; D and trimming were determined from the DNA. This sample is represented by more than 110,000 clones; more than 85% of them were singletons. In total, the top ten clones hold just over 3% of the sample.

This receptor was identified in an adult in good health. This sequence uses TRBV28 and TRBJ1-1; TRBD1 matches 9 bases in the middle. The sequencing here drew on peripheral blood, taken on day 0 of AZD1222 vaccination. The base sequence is TGTGCCAGCAGTATAGGACAGGGGATGAACACTGAAGCTTTCTTT. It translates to CASSIGQGMNTEAFF.